The 10 T cell receptor beta chains reported below all come from one sample, sequenced in a study of shared T cell receptors in the human thymus. The data were produced by immunoSEQ multiplex PCR, yet TCRdb's version contains in-frame clones alone and is incomplete. The sample lists over 65,000 clones, roughly 96% seen once, with around 0.03% in the top ten. Sequenced: thymocytes. These TCRs come from a human donor.

This chain joins TRBV9 and TRBJ2-5, with 11 bases matching TRBD2. The J segment lost 2 bases and the V segment lost 4 bases, leaving 10 bases of the junction unmatched. The length of the CDR3 is 17 residues. Germline V gives CDR1 SGDLS, CDR2 YYNGEE. The DNA of the CDR3 is TGTGCCAGCAGCCCAGGAAAACTAGCGGGGGATCAAGAGACCCAGTACTTC. It specifies CASSPGKLAGDQETQYF.

V is TRBV11-1 and J is TRBJ2-3, with 8 bases fitting TRBD2. J was trimmed by 7 bases and V by 5 bases; bases with no gene match: 17. Germline assignment: CDR1 SGHAT and CDR2 FQDESV (reference sequence). The CDR3 spans 17 residues. CDR3 region: CASSRGFGGGMIHTQYF. The CDR3 coding sequence is TGTGCCAGCAGCCGAGGATTCGGGGGGGGAATGATCCATACGCAGTATTTT.

The rearrangement joins TRBV6-4 to TRBJ2-1, with D possibly matching TRBD2 (5 bases). There are 15 residues in the CDR3. The germline V gene has CDR1 MRHNA and CDR2 SNTAGT. Trimming removed 0 bases at V and 7 bases at J, with 13 bases between. As DNA, the CDR3 is TGTGCCAGCAGTGACTCCAGCGGCTCTAGGAATGAGCAGTTCTTC. It is translated as CASSDSSGSRNEQFF.

The V and J genes are TRBV5-1 and TRBJ2-2, with a tentative D call TRBD2 (6 bases). The CDR3 is 16 residues long. V lost 0 bases, J lost 5 bases, and 14 bases lay in between. The germline gives CDR1 SGHRS, CDR2 YFSETQ. The CDR3 DNA sequence: TGCGCCAGCAGCTTGGGTCTACTAGGGAGGACCGGGGAGCTGTTTTTT. This codes for CASSLGLLGRTGELFF.

V and J are TRBV19 and TRBJ1-5; TRBD1 might be the D (5 bases). From germline, CDR1 is LNHDA and CDR2 SQIVND (reference sequence). The CDR3 consists of 14 residues. The ends were cut back, 4 bases at V and 7 bases at J, with 14 bases in the middle. The CDR3 loop is CASSKLREHQPQHF. The CDR3 coding sequence is TGTGCCAGTAGTAAGCTCAGGGAACACCAGCCCCAGCATTTT.

V is TRBV28 and J is TRBJ2-5; 12 nucleotides align to TRBD2. Germline trimming cut 5 bases from V and 2 bases from J; bases unmatched to any gene: 3. Germline loops: CDR1 MDHEN, CDR2 SYDVKM. The length of the CDR3 is 15 residues. The CDR3 sequence: CASSPGLAGQETQYF. CDR3 in DNA: TGTGCCAGCAGTCCCGGACTAGCGGGACAAGAGACCCAGTACTTC. Filled out from reference TRBV28 and TRBJ2-5, the complete variable domain reads DVKVTQSSRYLVKRTGEKVFLECVQDMDHENMFWYRQDPGLGLRLIYFSYDVKMKEKGDIPEGYSVSREKKERFSLILESASTNQTSMYLCASSPGLAGQETQYFGPGTRLLVL.

The rearrangement links TRBV18 to TRBJ2-3; 7 positions agree with TRBD2. Per the germline V gene, CDR1 is KGHSH and CDR2 is LQKENI. This CDR3 is built from 18 residues. The V and J ends lost 6 bases and 0 bases, in that order; junction bases with no gene match: 15. CDR3 nucleotide sequence: TGTGCCAGCTCGCCTCTTATTCGAGGGAGGGCTAGCACAGATACGCAGTATTTT. Translating it yields CASSPLIRGRASTDTQYF.

The V and J genes are TRBV7-6 and TRBJ2-1, with D possibly TRBD1 on 5 matching bases. V lost 4 bases and J 8 bases, leaving 15 bases between the germline ends. From germline, CDR1 is SGHVS and CDR2 FNYEAQ. The CDR3 sequence is 14 residues long. The CDR3 loop reads CASSSQGVLYEQFF. The CDR3 nucleotides are TGTGCCAGCAGCTCCCAAGGGGTCCTCTATGAGCAGTTCTTC.

This clone appeared a few times. CDR3 DNA: TGTGCCAGTAGTATTTGGGGACAGGGGGCTTCTGGATACTATGGCTACACCTTC. Its protein is CASSIWGQGASGYYGYTF. The chain uses TRBV19 and TRBJ1-2; 12 positions match TRBD1. Germline V gene data show CDR1 as LNHDA and CDR2 as SQIVND (reference sequence). Unmatched junction bases numbered 11, after V lost 3 bases and J lost 3 bases. The CDR3 is made up of 18 amino acids.

J is TRBJ1-1 and V is TRBV28, with D unclear. The V end was cut by 7 bases, the J end by 0 bases, with 12 bases between. The CDR3 spans 14 residues. Looked up from germline, CDR1 is MDHEN and CDR2 is SYDVKM. The CDR3 DNA is TGTGCCAGCACCCATTATCGGATGAACACTGAAGCTTTCTTT. Translation: CASTHYRMNTEAFF.